This TCR beta chain was sequenced for a study of T cells in localized non-small cell lung cancer. Here immunoSEQ multiplex PCR was the method, and the copy in TCRdb shows in-frame clones only, minus some. The sample contains around 29,000 clones, around 92% of which appear only once. About this clone: The target antigen is unknown.

Study outcomes and limitations: Those with higher blood T cell density had longer overall survival. Clonality of T cells reached its maximum in uninvolved adjacent lung, surpassing tumor.

This clonotype originated in a woman aged 35 to 70 with stage III lung adenocarcinoma. The sample was peripheral blood mononuclear cells, taken before any cancer treatment.

The CDR3 DNA reads TGTGCCAGCAGAGAGCGGGGGGGCCGGAATGAGCAGTTCTTC. Residues: CASRERGGRNEQFF. V usage is TRBV11-2 and J usage is TRBJ2-1; 10 bases match TRBD2. CDR1 is SGHAT, CDR2 FQNNGV, per germline. The CDR3 contains 14 residues. Trimming at V came to 6 bases and at J to 7 bases, leaving 6 bases not matched to a gene.